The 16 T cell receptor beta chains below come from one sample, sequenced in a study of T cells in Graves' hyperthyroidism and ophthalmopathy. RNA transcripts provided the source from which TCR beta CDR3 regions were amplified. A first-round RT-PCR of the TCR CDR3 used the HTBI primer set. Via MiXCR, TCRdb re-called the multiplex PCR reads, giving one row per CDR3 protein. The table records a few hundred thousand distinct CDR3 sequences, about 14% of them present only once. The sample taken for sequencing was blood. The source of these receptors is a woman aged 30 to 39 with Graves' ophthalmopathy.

CDR3 DNA: TGTGCCACCAGCCCGGGCGCGAACACCGGGGAGCTGTTTTTT. Its protein is CATSPGANTGELFF. This chain links TRBV27 with TRBJ2-2; D is uncertain. CDR3 length: 14 amino acids. The V end was cut by 10 bases, the J end by 0 bases, with 12 bases between. Germline V lookup: CDR1 MNHEY, CDR2 SMNVEV (reference sequence).

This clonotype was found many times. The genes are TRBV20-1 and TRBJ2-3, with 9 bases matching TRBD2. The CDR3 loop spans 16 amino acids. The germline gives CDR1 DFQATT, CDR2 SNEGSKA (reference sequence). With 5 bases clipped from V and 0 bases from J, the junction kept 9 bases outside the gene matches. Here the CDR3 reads CSAGSGGRTSTDTQYF. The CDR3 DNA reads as TGCAGTGCTGGAAGCGGGGGGCGAACTAGCACAGATACGCAGTATTTT.

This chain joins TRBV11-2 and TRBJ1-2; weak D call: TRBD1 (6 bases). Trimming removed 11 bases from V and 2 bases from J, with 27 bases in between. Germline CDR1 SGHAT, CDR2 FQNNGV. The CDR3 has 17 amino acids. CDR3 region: CAWSANLQGLHNYGYTF. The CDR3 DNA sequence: TGTGCCTGGAGTGCCAACCTCCAGGGGCTCCACAACTATGGCTACACCTTC.

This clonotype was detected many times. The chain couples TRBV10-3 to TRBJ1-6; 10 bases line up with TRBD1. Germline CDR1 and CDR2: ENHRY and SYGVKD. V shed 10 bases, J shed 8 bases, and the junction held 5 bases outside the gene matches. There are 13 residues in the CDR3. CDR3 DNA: TGTGCCACCTTAGGACAGGGGGATTCACCCCTCCACTTT. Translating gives CATLGQGDSPLHF.

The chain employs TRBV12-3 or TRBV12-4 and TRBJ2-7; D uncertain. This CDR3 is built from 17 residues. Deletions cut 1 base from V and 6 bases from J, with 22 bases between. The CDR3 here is CASSLGSERLESREQYF. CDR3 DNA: TGTGCCAGCAGTTTAGGGTCGGAGCGTCTAGAGTCGCGCGAGCAGTACTTC.

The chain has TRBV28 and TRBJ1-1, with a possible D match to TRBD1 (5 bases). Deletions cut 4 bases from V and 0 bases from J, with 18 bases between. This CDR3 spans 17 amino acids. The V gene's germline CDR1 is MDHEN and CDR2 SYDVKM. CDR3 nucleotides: TGTGCCAGCAGTTACCCCACGAGAGGGGCCATGAACACTGAAGCTTTCTTT. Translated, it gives CASSYPTRGAMNTEAFF.

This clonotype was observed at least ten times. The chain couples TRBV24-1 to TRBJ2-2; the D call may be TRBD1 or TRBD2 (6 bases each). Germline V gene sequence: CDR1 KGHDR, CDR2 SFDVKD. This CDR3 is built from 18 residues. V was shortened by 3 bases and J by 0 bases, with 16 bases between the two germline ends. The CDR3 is CATSDPTGGTSNTGELFF. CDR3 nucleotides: TGTGCCACCAGTGATCCAACCGGGGGCACATCGAACACCGGGGAGCTGTTTTTT.

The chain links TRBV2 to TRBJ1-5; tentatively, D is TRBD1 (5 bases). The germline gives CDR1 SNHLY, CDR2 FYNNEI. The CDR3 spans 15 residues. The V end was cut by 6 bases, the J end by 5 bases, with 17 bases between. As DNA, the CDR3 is TGTGCCAGCAGGCTGGACATCCAAGACTATCAGCCCCAGCATTTT. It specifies CASRLDIQDYQPQHF.

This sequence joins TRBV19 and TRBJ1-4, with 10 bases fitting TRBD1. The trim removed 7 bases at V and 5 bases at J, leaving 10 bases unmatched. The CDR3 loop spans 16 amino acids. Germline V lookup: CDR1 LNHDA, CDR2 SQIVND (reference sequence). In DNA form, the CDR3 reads TGTGCCAGTACTCTCCCCCGGGGACAGGGGAATGAAAAACTGTTTTTT. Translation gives CASTLPRGQGNEKLFF. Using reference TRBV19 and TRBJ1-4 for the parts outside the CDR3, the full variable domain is DGGITQSPKYLFRKEGQNVTLSCEQNLNHDAMYWYRQDPGQGLRLIYYSQIVNDFQKGDIAEGYSVSREKKESFPLTVTSAQKNPTAFYLCASTLPRGQGNEKLFFGSGTQLSVL.

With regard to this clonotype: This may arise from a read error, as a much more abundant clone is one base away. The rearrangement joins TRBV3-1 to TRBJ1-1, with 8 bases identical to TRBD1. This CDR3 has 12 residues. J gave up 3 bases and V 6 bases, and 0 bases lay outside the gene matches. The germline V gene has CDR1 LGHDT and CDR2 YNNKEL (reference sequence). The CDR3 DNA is TGTGCCAGCAGGGACAGGGACACTGAAGCTTTCTTT. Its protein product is CASRDRDTEAFF.

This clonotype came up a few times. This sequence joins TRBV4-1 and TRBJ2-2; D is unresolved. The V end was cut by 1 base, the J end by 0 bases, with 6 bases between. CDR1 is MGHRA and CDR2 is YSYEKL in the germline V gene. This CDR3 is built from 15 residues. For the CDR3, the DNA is TGCGCCAGCAGCCAAGGGGTTTCGAACACCGGGGAGCTGTTTTTT. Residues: CASSQGVSNTGELFF.

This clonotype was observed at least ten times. CDR3 sequence reads: CSASGDRGLGEQYF. In nucleotides, the CDR3 is TGCAGTGCTAGTGGGGACAGGGGGCTCGGAGAGCAGTACTTC. The chain has TRBV20-1 and TRBJ2-7; 12 nucleotides match TRBD1. From germline, CDR1 is DFQATT and CDR2 SNEGSKA (reference sequence). Trimming removed 3 bases from V and 7 bases from J; junction bases left unmatched: 7. The CDR3 sequence is 14 residues long.

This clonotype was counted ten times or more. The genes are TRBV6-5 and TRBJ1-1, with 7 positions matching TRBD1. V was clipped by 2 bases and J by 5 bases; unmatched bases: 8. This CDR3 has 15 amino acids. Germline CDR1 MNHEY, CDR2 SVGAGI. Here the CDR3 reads CASSYQQGRNTEAFF. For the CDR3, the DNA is TGTGCCAGCAGTTACCAACAGGGGCGGAATACTGAAGCTTTCTTT.

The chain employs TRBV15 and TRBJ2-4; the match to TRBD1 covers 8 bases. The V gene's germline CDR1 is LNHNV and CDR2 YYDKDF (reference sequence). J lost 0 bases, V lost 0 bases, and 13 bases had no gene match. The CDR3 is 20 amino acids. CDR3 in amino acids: CATSREGTGLGLLAKNIQYF. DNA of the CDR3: TGTGCCACCAGCAGAGAAGGGACAGGTCTAGGGCTATTAGCCAAAAACATTCAGTACTTC.

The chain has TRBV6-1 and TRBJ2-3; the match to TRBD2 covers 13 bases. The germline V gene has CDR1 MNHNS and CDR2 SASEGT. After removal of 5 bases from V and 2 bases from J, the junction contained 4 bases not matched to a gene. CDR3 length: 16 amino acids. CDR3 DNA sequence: TGTGCCAGCAGTCCTACTAGCGGGGGGGCCACAGATACGCAGTATTTT. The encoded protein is CASSPTSGGATDTQYF.

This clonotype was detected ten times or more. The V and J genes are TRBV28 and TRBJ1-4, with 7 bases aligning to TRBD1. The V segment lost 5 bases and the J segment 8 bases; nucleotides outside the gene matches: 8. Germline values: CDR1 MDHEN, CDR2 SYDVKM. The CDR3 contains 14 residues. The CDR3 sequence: CASSRQGGSEKLFF. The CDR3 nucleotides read TGTGCCAGCAGTCGACAGGGAGGTAGCGAAAAACTGTTTTTT.